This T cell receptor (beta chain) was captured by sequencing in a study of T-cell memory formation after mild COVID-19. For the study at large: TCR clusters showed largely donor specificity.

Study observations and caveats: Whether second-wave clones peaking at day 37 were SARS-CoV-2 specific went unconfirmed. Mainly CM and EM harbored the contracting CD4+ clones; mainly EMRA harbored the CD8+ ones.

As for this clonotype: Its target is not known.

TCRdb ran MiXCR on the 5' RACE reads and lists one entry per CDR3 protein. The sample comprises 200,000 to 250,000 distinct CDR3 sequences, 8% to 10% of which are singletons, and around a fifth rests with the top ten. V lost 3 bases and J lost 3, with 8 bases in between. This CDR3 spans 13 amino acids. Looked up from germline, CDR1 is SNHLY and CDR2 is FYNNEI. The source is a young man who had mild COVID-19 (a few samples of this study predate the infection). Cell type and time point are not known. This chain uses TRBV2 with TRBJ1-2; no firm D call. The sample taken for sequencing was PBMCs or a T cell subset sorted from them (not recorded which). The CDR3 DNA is TGTGCCAGCAGTGATTCGGCTTACTATGGCTACACCTTC. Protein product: CASSDSAYYGYTF.